One sample yielded the 26 T cell receptor beta chains listed below, sequenced in a study of T cells in Graves' hyperthyroidism and ophthalmopathy. The CDR3 regions of TCR beta were amplified from RNA transcripts. Carried out on the TCR CDR3, a first-round RT-PCR used the HTBI primer set. TCRdb processed the multiplex PCR reads anew with MiXCR; each CDR3 protein has one entry. The sample shows around 340,000 distinct CDR3 sequences, around 18% of them seen only once. The source material was blood. Every receptor here comes from a woman aged 40 to 49 with Graves' ophthalmopathy.

In its sample, this clonotype was seen many times. This chain joins TRBV20-1 and TRBJ1-2, with D unresolved. Germline V gives CDR1 DFQATT, CDR2 SNEGSKA (reference sequence). There are 12 residues in the CDR3. The CDR3 loop reads CSAEEWLVGYTF. CDR3 DNA sequence: TGCAGCGCGGAAGAGTGGTTGGTTGGCTACACCTTC.

The CDR3 spells CASSPQSGTSGGTDTQYF. For the CDR3, the DNA is TGTGCCAGCAGTCCGCAGTCGGGGACTAGCGGGGGAACAGATACGCAGTATTTT. The gene calls are TRBV6-2 or TRBV6-3 and TRBJ2-3, with TRBD2 identical over 14 bases. This CDR3 contains 18 residues. Germline V CDR1 and CDR2: MNHEY, SVGEGT. The junction had 10 bases not matched to a gene; V was cut back by 5 bases and J by 3 bases.

This clonotype was counted many times. The CDR3 sequence is CASARGNQETQYF. The CDR3 nucleotides are TGTGCCAGCGCGAGGGGCAATCAAGAGACCCAGTACTTC. The chain carries TRBV12-3 or TRBV12-4 and TRBJ2-5; D assignment may be TRBD1 or TRBD2 (5 bases each). Trimming removed 8 bases at V and 2 bases at J, with 12 bases between. CDR3 size: 13 residues.

This clonotype was observed many times. The rearrangement joins TRBV2 to TRBJ1-2; D gene unclear. Trimming removed 5 bases from V and 8 bases from J, with 12 bases in between. Looked up from germline, CDR1 is SNHLY and CDR2 is FYNNEI. This CDR3 comprises 12 residues. The chain's CDR3 is CASSRSSLGYTF. DNA of the CDR3: TGTGCCAGCAGTCGATCATCCCTAGGCTACACCTTC.

This clonotype was observed many times. The chain combines TRBV27 with TRBJ1-6; D is unclear. The V and J ends lost 6 bases and 10 bases respectively, with 19 bases between them. The CDR3 has 15 amino acids. Germline CDR1 and CDR2: MNHEY and SMNVEV (reference sequence). The CDR3 DNA sequence: TGTGCCAGCAGAATCAGCAGAGTCCTATGGTCACCCCTCCACTTT. This codes for CASRISRVLWSPLHF.

This clonotype was found many times. The chain recombines TRBV6-1 with TRBJ1-2; 9 bases agree with TRBD1. V lost 4 bases, J lost 6 bases, and 12 bases stayed unmatched. The CDR3 sequence is 16 residues long. Germline CDR1 MNHNS, CDR2 SASEGT. The CDR3 DNA is TGTGCCAGCAGTGTGGGACAGGGCCCCAAGGTTGATGGCTACACCTTC. It translates to CASSVGQGPKVDGYTF.

This chain links TRBV2 with TRBJ1-1; D is perhaps TRBD1 (6 bases). The CDR3 length is 14 residues. Trimming left V 5 bases short and J 1 base short, with 11 bases between. Germline V gene data show CDR1 as SNHLY and CDR2 as FYNNEI. The CDR3 DNA reads as TGTGCCAGCAGTAGGGACATTACGAACACTGAAGCTTTCTTT. It encodes CASSRDITNTEAFF.

At least ten counts were recorded for this clonotype. This sequence joins TRBV6-2 or TRBV6-3 and TRBJ2-7; D possibly corresponds to TRBD2 (6 bases). The V end was cut by 4 bases, the J end by 3 bases, with 16 bases between. Germline V gives CDR1 MNHEY, CDR2 SVGEGT. CDR3 size: 15 residues. The CDR3 loop is CASSSSWRDIYEQYF. The CDR3 nucleotides read TGTGCCAGCAGTTCATCCTGGCGGGATATCTACGAGCAGTACTTC.

This clonotype was picked up many times. This sequence joins TRBV27 and TRBJ2-7; no definite D call. Germline V gene data show CDR1 as MNHEY and CDR2 as SMNVEV (reference sequence). The V and J ends lost 4 bases and 3 bases respectively, with 10 bases between them. This CDR3 comprises 13 residues. Here the CDR3 DNA reads TGTGCCAGCAGTTCCGGGTCTCACTACGAGCAGTACTTC. This encodes CASSSGSHYEQYF.

This clonotype has a count of ten or more. This chain uses TRBV5-1 with TRBJ1-2, with 7 bases fitting TRBD1. V was clipped by 5 bases and J by 3 bases; unmatched bases: 4. Germline lookup yields CDR1 SGHRS and CDR2 YFSETQ. CDR3 length: 13 amino acids. The CDR3 DNA reads as TGCGCCAGCAGTCATGACAGGGACTATGGCTACACCTTC. It encodes CASSHDRDYGYTF.

This clonotype was observed many times. The chain is built from TRBV6-4 and TRBJ1-1, with D hard to call. The germline CDR1 and CDR2 sequences are MRHNA and SNTAGT. The CDR3 is 13 residues long. V lost 5 bases, J lost 1 base, and 8 bases lay in between. CDR3 coding DNA: TGTGCCAGCAGTCGTGACTCGAACACTGAAGCTTTCTTT. The encoded protein is CASSRDSNTEAFF.

The chain carries TRBV12-3 or TRBV12-4 and TRBJ2-7, with 8 bases fitting TRBD2. J lost 7 bases, V lost 2 bases, and 7 bases had no gene match. This CDR3 is 14 amino acids long. CDR3 region: CASSLSGSSWEQYF. The DNA for the CDR3 is TGTGCCAGCAGTTTAAGCGGGAGCAGCTGGGAGCAGTACTTC.

This clonotype was counted many times. The J gene is TRBJ1-5, the V gene TRBV19; 8 bases fit TRBD1. V was pared by 7 bases and J by 7 bases, with 9 bases of the junction left unmatched. The CDR3 covers 14 residues. Per germline, CDR1 LNHDA and CDR2 SQIVND (reference sequence). As DNA, the CDR3 is TGTGCCAGTACCGCCGGACAGGGCGGCCAGCCCCAGCATTTT. Protein product: CASTAGQGGQPQHF.

This clonotype was counted only a few times. This chain connects TRBV30 to TRBJ2-5; weak D call: TRBD2 (6 bases). Germline V gene data show CDR1 as GTSNPN and CDR2 as SVGIG (reference sequence). The CDR3 loop spans 11 amino acids. Trimming stripped 6 bases from V and 5 bases from J, with 10 bases between. In DNA, the CDR3 is TGTGCCTGCGGGAGTGGGGAGACCCAGTACTTC. Encoded protein: CACGSGETQYF.

This clonotype was counted only a few times. A clone one base away is much larger, so this may be a read error. The V gene is TRBV6-2 or TRBV6-3, the J gene TRBJ2-2; 9 nucleotides line up with TRBD2. Germline CDR1 is MNHEY and CDR2 is SVGEGT. The CDR3 has 15 residues. CDR3 nucleotides: TGTGTCAGCAGATTGGGACTAGCTGGCACCGGGGAGCTGTTTTTT. Translating gives CVSRLGLAGTGELFF.

About this clonotype: A read error is possible here, since a much larger clone lies one base away. This chain joins TRBV20-1 and TRBJ1-5; 7 nucleotides match TRBD1. This CDR3 is 14 amino acids long. CDR1 and CDR2 (germline): DFQATT, SNEGSKA (reference sequence). Trimming at V came to 3 bases and at J to 6 bases, leaving 8 bases not matched to a gene. The CDR3 loop reads CSASRGQCGQPQHF. Here the CDR3 DNA reads TGCAGTGCTAGTAGGGGACAGTGCGGTCAGCCCCAGCATTTT.

This clonotype was detected many times. The chain links TRBV5-1 to TRBJ1-2; D gene ambiguous. V shed 4 bases and J shed 0 bases, with 10 bases lying between them. Per germline, CDR1 SGHRS and CDR2 YFSETQ. The CDR3 is 14 amino acids. The CDR3 coding sequence is TGCGCCAGCAGCGGCGTACGAACTAACTATGGCTACACCTTC. Protein product: CASSGVRTNYGYTF.

Ten or more counts support this clonotype. V and J are TRBV12-3 or TRBV12-4 and TRBJ2-7; D is perhaps TRBD1 (6 bases). Trimming took 6 bases from V and 4 from J, leaving 19 bases between them. The CDR3 loop spans 15 amino acids. In nucleotides, the CDR3 is TGTGCCAGCAGCCCCGGTGGGGGCCTTGGGTACGAGCAGTACTTC. Its translation is CASSPGGGLGYEQYF.

This clonotype occurred many times. The genes are TRBV6-4 and TRBJ1-3; tentatively, D is TRBD1 (6 bases). V lost 6 bases to trimming and J lost 0 bases, with 18 bases between them. The CDR3 is 17 residues long. From germline, CDR1 is MRHNA and CDR2 SNTAGT. This chain's CDR3 is CASSGRGVVLSGNTIYF. In DNA form, the CDR3 reads TGTGCCAGCAGCGGGAGGGGGGTAGTCCTCTCTGGAAACACCATATATTTT.

The CDR3 spells CASQGFYEQYF. CDR3 coding DNA: TGTGCCAGCCAGGGGTTCTACGAGCAGTACTTC. The chain employs TRBV6-2 or TRBV6-3 and TRBJ2-7; D might be TRBD1 (6 bases). The CDR3 runs to 11 residues. With 8 bases removed from V and 3 bases from J, the gap between germline ends came to 8 bases. Germline-derived CDR1 and CDR2 are MNHEY and SVGEGT.

This clonotype was counted between two and nine times. One base away lies a much larger clone, so this may be a sequencing read error. This chain links TRBV7-8 with TRBJ2-2, with 11 bases lining up with TRBD2. The germline CDR1 and CDR2 sequences are SGHVS and FQNEAQ. The CDR3 extends over 17 amino acids. The CDR3 spells CPSSSGGLAVNTGELFF. CDR3 nucleotide sequence: TGTCCCAGCAGCTCGGGGGGACTAGCGGTCAACACCGGGGAGCTGTTTTTT.

This clonotype showed up many times. The gene calls are TRBV6-5 and TRBJ1-2; no clear D gene. This CDR3 has 14 residues. The V end was cut by 11 bases, the J end by 6 bases, with 22 bases between. CDR1 and CDR2 from the germline V gene are MNHEY and SVGAGI. The CDR3 nucleotides are TGTGCCGCAGTTACTAGGCGGCAGTCGGATGGCTACACCTTC. This codes for CAAVTRRQSDGYTF.

This clonotype occurred many times. The V gene is TRBV9, the J gene TRBJ1-2, with 11 bases identical to TRBD1. This CDR3 region has 12 residues. V shed 5 bases, J shed 7 bases, and the junction held 1 base outside the gene matches. Per the germline V gene, CDR1 is SGDLS and CDR2 is YYNGEE. CDR3 nucleotide sequence: TGTGCCAGCAGAGGGACAGGGGGTGGCTACACCTTC. It specifies CASRGTGGGYTF.

This clonotype showed up many times. The V call is TRBV19, the J call TRBJ1-2, with unresolved D. V lost 3 bases to trimming and J lost 5 bases, with 13 bases between them. This CDR3 is built from 14 residues. CDR1 is LNHDA and CDR2 is SQIVND in the germline V gene (reference sequence). CDR3 DNA sequence: TGTGCCAGTAGTATGAGAGGCAGAGAATATGGCTACACCTTC. Encoded protein: CASSMRGREYGYTF.

This clonotype was recorded at least ten times. This chain uses TRBV28 with TRBJ2-3; 10 nucleotides match TRBD1. With V trimmed by 6 bases and J by 3 bases, 9 bases remained unmatched. This CDR3 is built from 16 residues. Looked up from germline, CDR1 is MDHEN and CDR2 is SYDVKM. CDR3: CASRGVEGQGTDTQYF. The CDR3, as DNA: TGTGCCAGCAGAGGGGTGGAGGGACAGGGGACAGATACGCAGTATTTT.

CDR3 in amino acids: CASSVGPYATGELFF. CDR3 coding DNA: TGTGCCAGCAGCGTAGGGCCCTATGCCACCGGGGAGCTGTTTTTT. The chain joins TRBV9 to TRBJ2-2; D is ambiguous. Germline V lookup: CDR1 SGDLS, CDR2 YYNGEE. Between the trimmed V and J ends, which lost 0 bases and 4 bases, there was a span of 10 bases. The CDR3 covers 15 residues.